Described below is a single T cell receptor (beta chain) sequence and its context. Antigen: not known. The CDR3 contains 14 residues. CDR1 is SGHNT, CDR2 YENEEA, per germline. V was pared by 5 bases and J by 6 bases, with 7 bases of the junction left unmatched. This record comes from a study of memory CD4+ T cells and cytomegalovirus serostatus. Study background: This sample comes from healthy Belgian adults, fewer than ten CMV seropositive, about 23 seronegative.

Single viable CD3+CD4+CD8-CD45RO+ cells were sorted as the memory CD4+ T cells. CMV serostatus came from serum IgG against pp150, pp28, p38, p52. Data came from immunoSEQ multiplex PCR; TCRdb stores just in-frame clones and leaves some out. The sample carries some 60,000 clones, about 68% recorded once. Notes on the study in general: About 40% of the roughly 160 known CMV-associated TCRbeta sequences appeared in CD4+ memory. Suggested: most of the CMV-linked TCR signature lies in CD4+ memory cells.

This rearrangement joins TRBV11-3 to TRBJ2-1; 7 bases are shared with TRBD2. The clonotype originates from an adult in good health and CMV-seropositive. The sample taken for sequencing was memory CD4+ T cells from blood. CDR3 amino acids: CASSLGLKSNEQFF. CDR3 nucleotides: TGTGCCAGCAGCCTGGGACTAAAGAGCAATGAGCAGTTCTTC.